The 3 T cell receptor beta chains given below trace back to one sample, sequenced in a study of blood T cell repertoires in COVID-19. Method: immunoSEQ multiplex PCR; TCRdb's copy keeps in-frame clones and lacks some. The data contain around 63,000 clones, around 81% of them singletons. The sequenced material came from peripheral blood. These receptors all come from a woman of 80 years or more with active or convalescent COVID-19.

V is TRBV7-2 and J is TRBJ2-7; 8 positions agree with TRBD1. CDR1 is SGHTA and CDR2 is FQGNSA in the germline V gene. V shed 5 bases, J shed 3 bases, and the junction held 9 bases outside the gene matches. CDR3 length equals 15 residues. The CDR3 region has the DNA TGTGCCAGCAGCCCTGGGACAGGCGCACTCTACGAGCAGTACTTC. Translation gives CASSPGTGALYEQYF.

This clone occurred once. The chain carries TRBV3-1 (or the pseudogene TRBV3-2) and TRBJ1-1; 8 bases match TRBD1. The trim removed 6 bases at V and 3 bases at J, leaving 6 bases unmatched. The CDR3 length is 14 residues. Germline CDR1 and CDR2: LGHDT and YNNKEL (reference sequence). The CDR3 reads CASRQTGAHTEAFF. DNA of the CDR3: TGTGCCAGCAGGCAGACAGGGGCACACACTGAAGCTTTCTTT.

The CDR3 nucleotides are TGTGCCACCGAGGGTACGAGCACAGATACGCAGTATTTT. Translating gives CATEGTSTDTQYF. The chain is built from TRBV28 and TRBJ2-3; D perhaps matches TRBD2 (5 bases). Germline V gene data show CDR1 as MDHEN and CDR2 as SYDVKM. Trimming took off 10 bases at V and 0 bases at J, with 11 bases between the two ends. This CDR3 comprises 13 residues.